One and the same sample provided the 4 T cell receptor beta chains below, sequenced in a study of blood T cell repertoires in COVID-19. Data came from immunoSEQ multiplex PCR; TCRdb stores just in-frame clones and leaves some out. The table has roughly 29,000 clones, roughly 80% seen once. The specimen sequenced was peripheral blood. The receptors originated from a woman in her 70s with active or convalescent COVID-19.

The chain recombines TRBV5-1 with TRBJ1-4; D remains ambiguous. Trimming stripped 0 bases from V and 5 bases from J, with 11 bases between. CDR1 and CDR2 (germline): SGHRS, YFSETQ. The CDR3 covers 15 residues. The CDR3 loop reads CASSLGYGENEKLFF. In DNA form, the CDR3 reads TGCGCCAGCAGCTTGGGTTATGGAGAGAATGAAAAACTGTTTTTT.

This clone was counted only a few times. V and J are TRBV11-2 and TRBJ1-3, with D perhaps matching TRBD1 (5 bases). The CDR3 is 13 amino acids. The V end lost 7 bases, the J end lost 3 bases, and 10 bases lay between the germline ends. The germline V gene encodes CDR1 SGHAT and CDR2 FQNNGV. The CDR3 sequence: CASTSGLGNTIYF. The CDR3 DNA sequence: TGTGCCAGCACTTCGGGACTTGGAAACACCATATATTTT. Complete variable domain (other parts from reference TRBV11-2 and TRBJ1-3): EAGVAQSPRYKIIEKRQSVAFWCNPISGHATLYWYQQILGQGPKLLIQFQNNGVVDDSQLPKDRFSAERLKGVDSTLKIQPAKLEDSAVYLCASTSGLGNTIYFGEGSWLTVV.

This clone is medium-sized in the sample. The gene calls are TRBV6-5 and TRBJ1-1, with D tentatively TRBD1 (6 bases). Deletions cut 2 bases from V and 3 bases from J, with 10 bases between. The CDR3 sequence is 14 residues long. The germline gives CDR1 MNHEY, CDR2 SVGAGI. The CDR3 is CASSYRPGDTEAFF. The CDR3 DNA sequence: TGTGCCAGCAGTTACCGGCCAGGGGACACTGAAGCTTTCTTT.

This chain uses TRBV9 with TRBJ2-6; D unclear. The V gene's germline CDR1 is SGDLS and CDR2 YYNGEE. V was trimmed by 2 bases and J by 4 bases, leaving 13 bases between them. The CDR3 consists of 16 residues. CDR3 nucleotides: TGTGCCAGCAGCGTGTCAACAGATTCCGGGGCCAACGTCCTGACTTTC. Translation: CASSVSTDSGANVLTF.